A selection of T cell receptor beta chains follows, all from one sample in a study of T cells after yellow fever vaccination. TCRdb fed the 5' RACE reads into MiXCR, producing one record per CDR3 protein. The sample contains 350,000 to 550,000 distinct CDR3 sequences, roughly a sixth of which appear only once. The sample here was PBMCs, taken before the yellow fever booster vaccination. All receptors come from a man aged 18 to 30 who received the YFV17D yellow fever vaccine. Both conserved end residues are part of each CDR3. The order of the fields is J gene, V gene, D gene, clone size, CDR3 protein, CDR3 DNA. D genes are given only for firm matches. Clone size is not always given. Where it is, it says once, few, many or a class for expanded clones.

TRBJ2-1,TRBV7-2,-,-,CASTFDGSGYNEQFF,TGTGCCAGCACTTTTGATGGTAGCGGCTACAATGAGCAGTTCTTC
TRBJ2-1,TRBV5-1,TRBD1,few,CASSLRGAGGAGSVINEQFF,TGCGCCAGCAGCTTGAGGGGGGCAGGGGGCGCCGGATCGGTAATCAATGAGCAGTTCTTC
TRBJ2-3,TRBV20-1,TRBD1,-,CSARAPGQSTDTQYF,TGCAGTGCTAGAGCCCCGGGACAGAGCACAGATACGCAGTATTTT
TRBJ1-6,TRBV4-1,TRBD1,-,CASSPGQENSPLHF,TGCGCCAGCAGCCCAGGACAGGAAAATTCACCCCTCCACTTT
TRBJ2-1,TRBV6-2/TRBV6-3,TRBD1,once,CASSDRDEQFF,TGTGCCAGCAGCGACAGGGATGAGCAGTTCTTC
TRBJ1-1,TRBV6-5,-,many,CASSYNRWQNTEAFF,TGTGCCAGCAGTTATAACAGGTGGCAGAACACTGAAGCTTTCTTT
TRBJ2-1,TRBV4-1,-,few,CASSRASGSYNEQFF,TGCGCCAGCAGCCGCGCGTCGGGCTCCTACAATGAGCAGTTCTTC
TRBJ1-1,TRBV5-1,TRBD1,-,CASRQGEAEAFF,TGCGCCAGCAGACAGGGGGAGGCTGAAGCTTTCTTT
TRBJ2-5,TRBV5-1,-,many,CASSLVETQYF,TGCGCCAGCAGCTTGGTAGAGACCCAGTACTTC
TRBJ2-7,TRBV12-3/TRBV12-4,TRBD1,few,CASSPGTGRNEQYF,TGTGCCAGCAGCCCCGGGACAGGGCGGAACGAGCAGTACTTC
TRBJ1-5,TRBV20-1,TRBD1,-,CSARPRGHGNQPQHF,TGCAGTGCTAGGCCAAGGGGGCATGGCAATCAGCCCCAGCATTTT
TRBJ2-1,TRBV4-2,-,-,CASSHSISGHSYNEQFF,TGTGCCAGCAGCCATTCTATTAGCGGACACTCCTACAATGAGCAGTTCTTC
TRBJ1-2,TRBV21-1,-,-,CASSTAGTGVNYGYTF,TGTGCCAGCAGCACAGCCGGGACAGGAGTTAACTATGGCTACACCTTC
TRBJ1-1,TRBV6-5,-,-,CASTAQGLNTEAFF,TGTGCCAGCACCGCGCAGGGGTTGAACACTGAAGCTTTCTTT
TRBJ2-2,TRBV10-3,-,-,CAISESRGPYTGELFF,TGTGCCATCAGTGAGTCTCGGGGGCCCTACACCGGGGAGCTGTTTTTT
TRBJ2-7,TRBV2,TRBD1,-,CASSRGLGGEQYF,TGTGCCAGCAGCAGGGGGCTAGGGGGCGAGCAGTACTTC
TRBJ2-5,TRBV20-1,TRBD2,-,CSASQGLASETQYF,TGCAGTGCTAGCCAAGGACTAGCGAGCGAGACCCAGTACTTC
TRBJ2-5,TRBV10-3,TRBD2,few,CAISEYRGGQETQYF,TGTGCCATCAGTGAGTACCGCGGGGGCCAAGAGACCCAGTACTTC
TRBJ2-1,TRBV5-6,-,few,CASNWGSNNEQFF,TGTGCCAGCAACTGGGGCAGTAACAATGAGCAGTTCTTC
TRBJ2-7,TRBV20-1,-,few,CSARPPGRPEQYF,TGCAGTGCCCGCCCCCCAGGGCGGCCCGAGCAGTACTTC
TRBJ1-2,TRBV25-1,-,few,CASSEYRGGYTF,TGTGCCAGCAGTGAATATAGAGGGGGCTACACCTTC
TRBJ2-7,TRBV7-6,-,few,CASSPLDSGGYEQYF,TGTGCCAGCAGCCCCCTGGACAGCGGAGGATACGAGCAGTACTTC
TRBJ2-3,TRBV4-1,-,-,CASSQVSDTQYF,TGCGCCAGCAGCCAAGTATCAGATACGCAGTATTTT
TRBJ2-7,TRBV20-1,-,few,CSARDLLTGATPYEQYF,TGCAGTGCTAGAGACCTTCTTACTGGCGCAACCCCCTACGAGCAGTACTTC
TRBJ2-2,TRBV7-8,TRBD1,-,CASSTTGMGTGELFF,TGTGCCAGCAGCACGACAGGGATGGGAACCGGGGAGCTGTTTTTT
TRBJ2-7,TRBV27,-,-,CASSLSGAYEQYF,TGTGCCAGCAGTTTAAGCGGAGCCTACGAGCAGTACTTC
TRBJ2-3,TRBV4-2,-,few,CASSQSWQGDTQYF,TGTGCCAGCAGCCAAAGTTGGCAAGGAGATACGCAGTATTTT
TRBJ2-2,TRBV11-2,-,few,CASSHTLRDTGELFF,TGTGCCAGCAGTCACACTCTAAGGGACACCGGGGAGCTGTTTTTT
TRBJ2-2,TRBV29-1,TRBD1,-,CSGDRAGELFF,TGCAGCGGGGACAGGGCCGGGGAGCTGTTTTTT
TRBJ1-1,TRBV9,-,many,CASSVGSPGATEAFF,TGTGCCAGCAGCGTAGGCTCGCCGGGGGCCACTGAAGCTTTCTTT
TRBJ1-1,TRBV6-5,-,few,CASSYNRDGTEAFF,TGTGCCAGCAGTTACAACAGGGACGGGACTGAAGCTTTCTTT
TRBJ2-3,TRBV11-2,TRBD2,few,CASSLLGGAADTQYF,TGTGCCAGCAGCTTACTCGGGGGGGCGGCAGATACGCAGTATTTT
TRBJ1-2,TRBV20-1,TRBD1,-,CSASGQTYGYTF,TGCAGTGCCTCGGGACAGACCTATGGCTACACCTTC
TRBJ1-2,TRBV20-1,TRBD1,-,CSASNRGRNYGYTF,TGCAGTGCTAGCAACAGGGGTCGGAACTATGGCTACACCTTC
TRBJ2-3,TRBV12-3/TRBV12-4,TRBD2,-,CASSRRLAGSTDTQYF,TGTGCCAGCAGCCGAAGACTAGCGGGGAGCACAGATACGCAGTATTTT
TRBJ2-7,TRBV20-1,-,many,CSASQQDYEQYF,TGCAGTGCTAGCCAACAGGACTACGAGCAGTACTTC
TRBJ1-1,TRBV27,-,few,CASRSGQQIEAFF,TGTGCCAGCAGATCCGGACAGCAGATTGAAGCTTTCTTT
TRBJ1-1,TRBV20-1,TRBD1,few,CSASRTGNTEAFF,TGCAGTGCTAGTAGGACAGGGAACACTGAAGCTTTCTTT
TRBJ2-3,TRBV11-2,TRBD2,-,CASSFLAGGLGDTQYF,TGTGCCAGCAGCTTCCTAGCGGGGGGTCTGGGAGATACGCAGTATTTT
TRBJ2-4,TRBV5-5,TRBD1,few,CASMTGMDKNIQYF,TGTGCCAGCATGACAGGGATGGACAAAAACATTCAGTACTTC
TRBJ2-1,TRBV18,-,-,CASSLLTGGVNEQFF,TGTGCCAGCTCACTACTGACAGGAGGTGTAAATGAGCAGTTCTTC
TRBJ2-7,TRBV5-1,-,-,CASSLGGDRVYEQYF,TGCGCCAGCAGCTTGGGAGGGGACCGTGTCTACGAGCAGTACTTC
TRBJ2-2,TRBV6-5,TRBD2,few,CASSRFETGGTGELFF,TGTGCCAGCAGTCGCTTCGAAACGGGGGGCACCGGGGAGCTGTTTTTT
TRBJ1-2,TRBV6-5,-,-,CASSSHLGANYGYTF,TGTGCCAGCAGTTCTCACCTAGGAGCTAACTATGGCTACACCTTC
TRBJ2-5,TRBV5-4,-,-,CASSPDPAETQYF,TGTGCCAGCAGCCCCGACCCAGCAGAGACCCAGTACTTC
TRBJ2-2,TRBV2,TRBD1,-,CASNSMGQGTGELFF,TGTGCCAGCAATTCGATGGGACAGGGCACCGGGGAGCTGTTTTTT
TRBJ2-3,TRBV15,-,few,CATWSGFGDTQYF,TGTGCCACCTGGTCTGGGTTTGGTGATACGCAGTATTTT
TRBJ2-2,TRBV29-1,TRBD2,few,CSLRVAGGAGELFF,TGCAGCCTCCGGGTAGCGGGAGGAGCCGGGGAGCTGTTTTTT
TRBJ1-1,TRBV5-1,-,-,CASSLASGVAEAFF,TGCGCCAGCAGCTTGGCTTCGGGGGTCGCTGAAGCTTTCTTT
TRBJ1-5,TRBV7-2,TRBD1,-,CASSLGQGDNQPQHF,TGTGCCAGCAGCCTTGGACAGGGTGACAATCAGCCCCAGCATTTT
TRBJ2-3,TRBV12-3/TRBV12-4,TRBD2,few,CASRPGGGGDTQYF,TGTGCCAGCAGGCCTGGCGGGGGGGGAGATACGCAGTATTTT
TRBJ2-2,TRBV7-8,-,-,CASRKQGSSTGELFF,TGTGCCAGCAGAAAACAGGGATCGAGCACCGGGGAGCTGTTTTTT
TRBJ1-5,TRBV10-3,TRBD1,-,CAINRGLDEPQHF,TGTGCCATCAATAGGGGGCTGGATGAGCCCCAGCATTTT
TRBJ1-6,TRBV20-1,-,few,CSAGGTRVSPLHF,TGCAGTGCCGGCGGGACCCGCGTCTCACCCCTCCACTTT
TRBJ2-1,TRBV20-1,-,few,CSARDGTRSYNEQFF,TGCAGTGCTAGAGATGGGACTCGATCCTACAATGAGCAGTTCTTC
TRBJ1-5,TRBV6-7,-,-,CASSEGHHSNQPQHF,TGTGCCAGCAGTGAGGGACACCATAGCAATCAGCCCCAGCATTTT
TRBJ2-3,TRBV5-1,TRBD2,many,CASSSRLSGGVTDTQYF,TGCGCCAGCAGCTCTCGACTTAGCGGGGGGGTTACAGATACGCAGTATTTT
TRBJ1-6,TRBV7-9,-,few,CASSLWNRADSPLHF,TGTGCCAGCAGCTTATGGAACAGGGCGGATTCACCCCTCCACTTT